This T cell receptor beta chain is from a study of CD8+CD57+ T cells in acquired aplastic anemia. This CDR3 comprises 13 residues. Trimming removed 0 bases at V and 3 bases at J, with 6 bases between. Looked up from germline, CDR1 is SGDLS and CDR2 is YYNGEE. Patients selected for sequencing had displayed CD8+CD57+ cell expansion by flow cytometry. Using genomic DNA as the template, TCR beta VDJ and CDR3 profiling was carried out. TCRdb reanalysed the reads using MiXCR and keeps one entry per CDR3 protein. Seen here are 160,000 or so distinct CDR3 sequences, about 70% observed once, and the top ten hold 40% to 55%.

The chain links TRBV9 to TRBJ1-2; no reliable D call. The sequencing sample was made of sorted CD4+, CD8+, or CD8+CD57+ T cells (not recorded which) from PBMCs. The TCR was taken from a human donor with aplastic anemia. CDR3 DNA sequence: TGTGCCAGCAGCGTAGTCGGACACTATGGCTACACCTTC. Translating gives CASSVVGHYGYTF.